The 14 T cell receptor beta chains below were found in one sample sequenced in a study of cytomegalovirus exposure and HLA in healthy donors. Sequencing was performed with immunoSEQ multiplex PCR; in TCRdb, only in-frame clones are kept and a portion is missing. The table includes around 160,000 clones, around nine tenths detected once. Sequences were obtained from PBMCs. These receptors were obtained from a young man in good health and CMV-seronegative.

This clone showed up just once. The chain carries TRBV5-1 and TRBJ2-1; 8 bases match TRBD1. V shed 3 bases, J shed 8 bases, and the junction held 10 bases outside the gene matches. The CDR3 extends over 15 amino acids. The germline V gene encodes CDR1 SGHRS and CDR2 YFSETQ. The CDR3 sequence: CASSSPTGAGDEQFF. The CDR3 region has the DNA TGCGCCAGCAGCTCGCCGACAGGGGCCGGCGATGAGCAGTTCTTC. The full variable domain, completed using reference TRBV5-1 and TRBJ2-1, is KAGVTQTPRYLIKTRGQQVTLSCSPISGHRSVSWYQQTPGQGLQFLFEYFSETQRNKGNFPGRFSGRQFSNSRSEMNVSTLELGDSALYLCASSSPTGAGDEQFFGPGTRLTVL.

The chain recombines TRBV7-9 with TRBJ1-4; D ambiguous. The V gene lost 5 bases and the J gene lost 6 bases, with 16 bases spanning the gap. The V gene's germline CDR1 is SEHNR and CDR2 FQNEAQ (reference sequence). The CDR3 contains 15 residues. The CDR3 here is CASSMTILRDEKLFF. The CDR3, as DNA: TGTGCCAGCAGCATGACTATCTTGAGGGATGAAAAACTGTTTTTT.

This rearrangement joins TRBV5-1 to TRBJ2-7; D is possibly TRBD1 (6 bases). Looked up from germline, CDR1 is SGHRS and CDR2 is YFSETQ. V was shortened by 0 bases and J by 5 bases, with 9 bases between the two germline ends. The CDR3 contains 13 residues. The CDR3 sequence is CASSLGTANEQYF. CDR3 sequence (DNA): TGCGCCAGCAGCTTGGGGACAGCCAACGAGCAGTACTTC.

The chain has TRBV5-1 and TRBJ1-1; D ambiguous. The CDR3 contains 15 residues. The ends were cut back, 1 base at V and 4 bases at J, with 14 bases in the middle. Looked up from germline, CDR1 is SGHRS and CDR2 is YFSETQ. The CDR3 here is CASSLLAREGTEAFF. CDR3 nucleotide sequence: TGCGCCAGCAGCTTGCTTGCCCGCGAGGGCACTGAAGCTTTCTTT.

This clone was counted between two and nine times. The chain is built from TRBV4-1 and TRBJ1-1; D not certain. Germline CDR1 reads MGHRA; CDR2 reads YSYEKL. V was trimmed by 3 bases and J by 5 bases, leaving 4 bases between them. This CDR3 spans 11 amino acids. The CDR3: CASSHSTEAFF. The CDR3 coding sequence is TGCGCCAGCAGCCATTCGACTGAAGCTTTCTTT.

This rearrangement joins TRBV29-1 to TRBJ2-1; 7 bases fit TRBD2. This CDR3 region has 19 residues. In germline, CDR1 is SQVTM, CDR2 ANQGSEA. Trimming at V came to 7 bases and at J to 0 bases, leaving 21 bases not matched to a gene. This CDR3 is CSAGTMKRAGRSSYNEQFF. The DNA for the CDR3 is TGCAGCGCTGGGACGATGAAGCGAGCGGGGAGAAGCTCCTACAATGAGCAGTTCTTC.

The rearrangement links TRBV30 to TRBJ1-5, with 12 bases identical to TRBD1. V shed 5 bases, J shed 7 bases, and the junction held 15 bases outside the gene matches. The CDR3 covers 17 residues. Germline CDR1 is GTSNPN and CDR2 is SVGIG (reference sequence). The CDR3 nucleotides are TGTGCCTGGGCCGGGACAGGGACAGGGGGCTTGACGCAGCCCCAGCATTTT. Its translation is CAWAGTGTGGLTQPQHF.

The chain carries TRBV29-1 and TRBJ2-1, with unresolved D. Germline V lookup: CDR1 SQVTM, CDR2 ANQGSEA. The CDR3 runs to 12 residues. The V end was cut by 4 bases, the J end by 9 bases, with 13 bases between. The CDR3 here is CSVVESAIEQFF. The CDR3 DNA reads as TGCAGCGTTGTGGAGTCGGCGATTGAGCAGTTCTTC.

V and J are TRBV5-1 and TRBJ2-7; D gene uncertain. CDR1 SGHRS and CDR2 YFSETQ come from the germline V gene. Trimming stripped 0 bases from V and 2 bases from J, with 6 bases between. This CDR3 is 13 amino acids long. The CDR3 sequence is CASSLATTYEQYF. CDR3 in DNA: TGCGCCAGCAGCTTGGCCACAACCTACGAGCAGTACTTC.

This chain uses TRBV19 with TRBJ2-7; no definite D call. V dropped 3 bases and J dropped 1 base, with 7 bases sitting between them. Germline-derived CDR1 and CDR2 are LNHDA and SQIVND (reference sequence). The CDR3 is 13 amino acids. The CDR3 reads CASSIAQSYEQYF. The CDR3 coding sequence is TGTGCCAGTAGTATCGCCCAGTCCTACGAGCAGTACTTC.

This clone appeared a few times. V is TRBV5-6 and J is TRBJ2-1, with 8 positions matching TRBD2. Germline V gene data show CDR1 as SGHDT and CDR2 as YYEEEE. The CDR3 has 16 residues. With 2 bases clipped from V and 1 base from J, the junction kept 5 bases outside the gene matches. The CDR3 protein is CASSFRRGASYNEQFF. The DNA of the CDR3 is TGTGCCAGCAGCTTCAGGCGGGGGGCGTCCTACAATGAGCAGTTCTTC.

Sample share makes this clone medium-sized. The rearrangement uses TRBV4-3 and TRBJ2-1; 8 bases line up with TRBD2. The CDR3 spans 14 residues. Trimming cost V 0 bases and J 13 bases; bases outside gene matches: 8. Germline CDR1 is LGHNA and CDR2 is YSLEER. The DNA of the CDR3 is TGCGCCAGCAGCCAAGATTTTACTAGCGGTTTACAGTTCTTC. As protein: CASSQDFTSGLQFF.

The chain is built from TRBV4-1 and TRBJ1-2, with TRBD1 as a possible D gene (5 bases). This CDR3 is built from 16 residues. Trimming cost V 0 bases and J 0 bases, with 11 bases left between them. Germline V lookup: CDR1 MGHRA, CDR2 YSYEKL. CDR3 region: CASSQDPQGTNYGYTF. For the CDR3, the DNA is TGCGCCAGCAGCCAAGATCCCCAGGGAACTAACTATGGCTACACCTTC.

This chain uses TRBV5-1 with TRBJ2-5, with 9 bases matching TRBD2. Germline CDR1 is SGHRS and CDR2 is YFSETQ. V lost 0 bases, J lost 6 bases, and 12 bases stayed unmatched. The CDR3 spans 17 residues. The CDR3 loop is CASSLAQRGAVGQTQYF. CDR3 nucleotides: TGCGCCAGCAGCTTGGCCCAGCGGGGGGCCGTCGGTCAGACCCAGTACTTC. The variable domain in full, with the rest retrieved from reference TRBV5-1 and TRBJ2-5, is KAGVTQTPRYLIKTRGQQVTLSCSPISGHRSVSWYQQTPGQGLQFLFEYFSETQRNKGNFPGRFSGRQFSNSRSEMNVSTLELGDSALYLCASSLAQRGAVGQTQYFGPGTRLLVL.